This TCR beta chain was sequenced during a study of cytomegalovirus exposure and HLA in healthy donors. This PCR relied on a set of 60 Vbeta primers and 13 Jbeta primers. Here immunoSEQ multiplex PCR was the method, and the copy in TCRdb shows in-frame clones only, minus some. This sample's clone table lists 150,000 to 200,000 clones. After removal of 4 bases from V and 2 bases from J, the junction contained 1 base not matched to a gene. CDR3 length: 13 amino acids. Germline loops: CDR1 ENHRY, CDR2 SYGVKD. Healthy bone marrow donors formed the donor group. The sequenced sample was PBMCs. This receptor was taken from a woman under 30 in good health and CMV-seropositive. This chain connects TRBV10-3 to TRBJ1-2; 7 bases agree with TRBD1. CDR3 DNA: TGTGCCATCAGTGGGGGACAGAACTATGGCTACACCTTC. Encoded protein: CAISGGQNYGYTF.